A single sample gave rise to the 10 T cell receptor beta chains below, sequenced in a study of blood T cells in healthy people across ages. A second roughly 7 to 12 cycle PCR used barcoded and J-beta primers. TCRdb used MiXCR to reprocess the 5' RACE reads, holding one entry per CDR3 protein. The sample contains some 900,000 distinct CDR3 sequences, 40% to 60% of which appear only once. Sequencing was carried out using blood. The receptors were sampled from a man aged 25-40 years in good health.

The chain combines TRBV7-8 with TRBJ2-7; TRBD2 might be the D (5 bases). The DNA matches TRBJ2-5 better at its end, which makes the J call doubtful. The length of the CDR3 is 14 residues. Per germline, CDR1 SGHVS and CDR2 FQNEAQ. In nucleotides, the CDR3 is TGTGCCAGCAGCTTAGAAGTGACTACGGCGACCCAGTACTTC. Its protein is CASSLEVTTATQYF.

This clonotype was seen a single time. The chain recombines TRBV29-1 with TRBJ1-1; D is perhaps TRBD1 (6 bases). This CDR3 has 14 residues. Germline CDR1 reads SQVTM; CDR2 reads ANQGSEA. V shed 1 base and J shed 1 base, with 10 bases lying between them. Here the CDR3 reads CSVEVSGENTEAFF. CDR3 bases: TGCAGCGTTGAAGTTTCAGGGGAGAACACTGAAGCTTTCTTT.

The genes are TRBV4-3 and TRBJ2-3; 14 nucleotides match TRBD2. This CDR3 is built from 16 residues. CDR1 and CDR2 from the germline V gene are LGHNA and YSLEER. Trimming took 6 bases from V and 6 from J; bases not matched to a gene: 8. The CDR3 here is CASSRGTSGSRDTQYF. Written as DNA, the CDR3 is TGCGCCAGCAGTCGCGGGACTAGCGGGAGCAGGGATACGCAGTATTTT.

This clonotype was seen only a few times. This chain connects TRBV5-1 to TRBJ2-7; D call uncertain. The CDR3 is 14 amino acids. V lost 5 bases to trimming and J lost 0 bases, with 12 bases between them. Germline V CDR1 and CDR2: SGHRS, YFSETQ. DNA of the CDR3: TGCGCCAGCAGATTCTCGGACCTCTCCTACGAGCAGTACTTC. Translating it yields CASRFSDLSYEQYF.

The genes are TRBV9 and TRBJ2-3, with TRBD2 identical over 8 bases. V lost 3 bases to trimming and J lost 3 bases; unmatched junction nucleotides: 3. Germline values: CDR1 SGDLS, CDR2 YYNGEE. The CDR3 extends over 14 amino acids. The CDR3 region has the DNA TGTGCCAGCAGCGGAGGACTAGCTACAGATACGCAGTATTTT. It specifies CASSGGLATDTQYF.

V is TRBV7-2 and J is TRBJ1-5; 7 positions match TRBD1. There are 16 residues in the CDR3. Trimming cost V 4 bases and J 7 bases; bases outside gene matches: 13. Germline assignment: CDR1 SGHTA and CDR2 FQGNSA. Here the CDR3 DNA reads TGTGCCAGCAGCTCCCGACAGGGTGGTGCGGGGCAGCCCCAGCATTTT. Protein product: CASSSRQGGAGQPQHF.

The chain joins TRBV7-2 to TRBJ2-1; D remains unclear. The V end lost 4 bases, the J end lost 15 bases, and 19 bases lay between the germline ends. Germline V gene lookup returns CDR1 SGHTA and CDR2 FQGNSA. This CDR3 spans 13 amino acids. CDR3 residues: CASSSWSLELGFF. In DNA, the CDR3 is TGTGCCAGCAGCTCCTGGTCCTTGGAATTGGGGTTCTTC.

The V gene is TRBV28, the J gene TRBJ2-7, with 10 positions matching TRBD1. This CDR3 has 14 amino acids. Germline assignment: CDR1 MDHEN and CDR2 SYDVKM. Trimming removed 5 bases from V and 9 bases from J; junction bases left unmatched: 10. The CDR3 DNA sequence: TGTGCCAGCAGTCCTGGGGACAGGGGTGGCGTGCAGTACTTC. Its protein is CASSPGDRGGVQYF.

The rearrangement uses TRBV27 and TRBJ2-7; tentatively, D is TRBD1 (6 bases). Germline loops: CDR1 MNHEY, CDR2 SMNVEV (reference sequence). The CDR3 runs to 14 residues. V was shortened by 3 bases and J by 4 bases, with 13 bases between the two germline ends. The CDR3 DNA follows: TGTGCCAGCAGTTTCTCCGGGACACAATACGAGCAGTACTTC. Its translation: CASSFSGTQYEQYF.

This clonotype was seen only a few times. The V gene is TRBV6-2 or TRBV6-3, the J gene TRBJ1-1; TRBD1 matches at 9 bases. CDR3 size: 16 residues. Losses at the gene ends were 7 bases for V and 3 bases for J; bases not matched to a gene: 12. From germline, CDR1 is MNHEY and CDR2 SVGEGT. DNA for the CDR3: TGTGCCAGCATCCAAACCGGAAACAGGGGGCACACTGAAGCTTTCTTT. Translating it yields CASIQTGNRGHTEAFF.